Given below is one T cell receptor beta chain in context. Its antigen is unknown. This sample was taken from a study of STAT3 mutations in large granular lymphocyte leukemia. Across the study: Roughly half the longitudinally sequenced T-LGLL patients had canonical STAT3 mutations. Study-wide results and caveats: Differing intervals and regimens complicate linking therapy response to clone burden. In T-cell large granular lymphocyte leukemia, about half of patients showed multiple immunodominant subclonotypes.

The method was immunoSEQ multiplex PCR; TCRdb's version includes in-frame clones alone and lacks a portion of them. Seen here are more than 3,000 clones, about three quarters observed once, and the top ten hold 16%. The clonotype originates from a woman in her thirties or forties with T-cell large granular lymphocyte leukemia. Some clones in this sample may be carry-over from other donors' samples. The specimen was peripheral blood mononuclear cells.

CDR3 bases: TGCGCCAGCAGCCAAGAGGGACTAGCGGGAGCCCGCGAGCAGTACTTC. Translated, it gives CASSQEGLAGAREQYF. J is TRBJ2-7 and V is TRBV4-1, with TRBD2 matching 14 bases. The CDR3 has 16 residues. Germline assignment: CDR1 MGHRA and CDR2 YSYEKL. The V and J ends lost 0 bases and 6 bases, in that order; junction bases with no gene match: 4.